This TCR beta chain originates from a study of blood T cell repertoires in COVID-19. Whole-study context: Both acute and convalescent COVID-19 samples were obtained from the United States, Italy and Spain. PBMCs, B-cell-depleted T cells, or T cells were the source of the cDNA or gDNA that made up the material.

Germline V lookup: CDR1 SGHKS, CDR2 YYEKEE (reference sequence). Trimming took 3 bases from V and 4 from J, leaving 8 bases between them. There are 12 residues in the CDR3. In the study's own analysis: Estimation of nucleated cell counts relied on the amplification of reference gene primers. Libraries were prepared by immunoSEQ multiplex PCR; TCRdb keeps only in-frame clonotypes and omits some of them. D and trimming were read from the DNA, whereas the V and J calls and clone size are those reported in that table. The table lists roughly 120,000 clones, 75% to 90% of them singletons. The sequencing input was peripheral blood. The TCR sequence derives from a woman aged 45-65 years with acute or convalescent COVID-19. V is TRBV5-5 and J is TRBJ2-7, with D maybe TRBD1 (6 bases). In DNA, the CDR3 is TGTGCCAGCAGCTCACAGGGTTACGAGCAGTACTTC. This translates into CASSSQGYEQYF.